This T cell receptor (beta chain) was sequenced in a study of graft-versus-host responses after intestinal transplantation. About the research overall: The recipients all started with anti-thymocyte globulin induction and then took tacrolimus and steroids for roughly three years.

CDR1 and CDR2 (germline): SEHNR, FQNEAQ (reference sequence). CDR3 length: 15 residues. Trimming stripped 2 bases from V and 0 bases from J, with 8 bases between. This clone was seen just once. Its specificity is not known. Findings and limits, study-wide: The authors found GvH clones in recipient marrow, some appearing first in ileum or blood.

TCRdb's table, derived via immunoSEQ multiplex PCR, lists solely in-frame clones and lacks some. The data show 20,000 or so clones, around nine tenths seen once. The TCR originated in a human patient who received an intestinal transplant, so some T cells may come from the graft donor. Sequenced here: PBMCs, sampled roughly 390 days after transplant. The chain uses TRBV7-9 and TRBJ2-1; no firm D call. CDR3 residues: CASSLTPSSYNEQFF. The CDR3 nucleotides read TGTGCCAGCAGCTTAACCCCTAGCTCCTACAATGAGCAGTTCTTC.